Each of the 2 T cell receptor beta chains below was sequenced from the same sample in a study of cytomegalovirus exposure and HLA in healthy donors. Both 60 Vbeta primers and 13 Jbeta primers went into the PCR. Sequenced by immunoSEQ multiplex PCR; TCRdb stores in-frame clones only, minus some. The sample includes about 95,000 clones, about 77% of them seen just once. The sequenced sample consisted of PBMCs. These receptors were taken from a middle-aged woman in good health and CMV-seronegative.

The chain couples TRBV6-1 to TRBJ2-5, with a weak D call TRBD2 (6 bases). Germline V gene lookup returns CDR1 MNHNS and CDR2 SASEGT. The CDR3 loop spans 14 amino acids. Trimming stripped 6 bases from V and 4 bases from J, with 15 bases between. The CDR3 sequence is CASRARVGRETQYF. CDR3 bases: TGTGCCAGCAGGGCCAGGGTCGGGAGAGAGACCCAGTACTTC.

The V call is TRBV5-1, the J call TRBJ1-1; a possible D gene is TRBD1 (6 bases). The CDR3 totals 14 residues. The V gene lost 5 bases and the J gene lost 2 bases, with 13 bases spanning the gap. Germline V gene data show CDR1 as SGHRS and CDR2 as YFSETQ. In nucleotides, the CDR3 is TGCGCCAGCAGATCGGGACAAGCCAACACTGAAGCTTTCTTT. The encoded protein is CASRSGQANTEAFF.